Listed here is a single T cell receptor (beta chain). Treatment here: oral pan-JAK inhibitor, 5-10 mg twice daily. RNA extraction was followed by reverse transcription into cDNA, which acted as the sequencing template. Sequencing was performed with immunoSEQ multiplex PCR; in TCRdb, only in-frame clones are kept and a portion is missing. The repertoire holds around 60,000 clones, just over 45% seen once, with around 21% in the top ten. This entry is derived from a study of CD8+ T cells in alopecia areata. The germline CDR1 and CDR2 sequences are SEHNR and FQNEAQ (reference sequence). V gave up 4 bases and J gave up 4 bases, with 12 bases separating them. The CDR3 sequence is 14 residues long.

The V call is TRBV7-9, the J call TRBJ2-3; D call uncertain. The receptor was isolated from a human donor with alopecia areata. The sample here was CD8+ T cells sorted from blood, taken around week 37, from a patient treated with tofacitinib. The CDR3 DNA follows: TGTGCCAGCAGCTCTCACCGGCCGTCAGATACGCAGTATTTT. This translates into CASSSHRPSDTQYF.